The clone carrying this TCR beta chain was seen ten or more times. Its matching antigen is unknown. This sample was taken from a study of neurological immune-mediated disorders. Overall study results and limits: Neither clinical nor MRI features were associated with the multiple sclerosis repertoire cluster.

Synthesis of cDNA was performed by 5'RACE using 10-nucleotide random UMIs. TCRdb ran MiXCR on the 5' RACE reads and lists one entry per CDR3 protein. Among about 66,000 distinct CDR3 sequences, 4.5% were seen once, and the ten largest hold approximately 7%. The sample was PBMCs. This sequence originates from a man aged 25 to 40 with multiple sclerosis.

The CDR3 reads CASSPGAGGDTQYF. DNA of the CDR3: TGCGCCAGCAGCCCAGGGGCCGGCGGAGATACGCAGTATTTT. The rearrangement uses TRBV5-1 and TRBJ2-3, with D possibly TRBD1 on 6 matching bases. Trimming removed 4 bases at V and 5 bases at J, with 14 bases between. CDR3 size: 14 residues. CDR1 and CDR2 (germline): SGHRS, YFSETQ.